This T cell receptor (beta chain) was found in a study of T cell responses to AZD1222 COVID-19 vaccine. Study-level findings and limits: Donors in the cohort were predominantly white British and more often female, and clonal diversity was possibly underestimated. Researchers report vaccine-associated CD4 TCRs spanning spike, with dominance at 160-218 and 743-854. Targeting of unmutated variant regions was reportedly seen in nearly half of spike-specific TCRs. Spike-specific TCRs gained breadth and depth after people received two AZD1222 doses.

Sequencing used immunoSEQ multiplex PCR; TCRdb keeps in-frame clones, though not all of them. The repertoire holds 75,000 to 100,000 clones, with 85% to 90% as singletons. With regard to this clone: Antigen: not known.

This TCR came from an adult in good health. This specimen was peripheral blood, taken on day 0 of AZD1222 vaccination.

CDR3 coding DNA: TGTGCCAGCAGCTTAGGAACAGGGGTCAATCAGCCCCAGCATTTT. Translating gives CASSLGTGVNQPQHF. The rearrangement links TRBV7-6 to TRBJ1-5; 7 bases align to TRBD1. After removal of 1 base from V and 3 bases from J, the junction contained 3 bases not matched to a gene. The CDR3 spans 15 residues. The germline CDR1 and CDR2 sequences are SGHVS and FNYEAQ.